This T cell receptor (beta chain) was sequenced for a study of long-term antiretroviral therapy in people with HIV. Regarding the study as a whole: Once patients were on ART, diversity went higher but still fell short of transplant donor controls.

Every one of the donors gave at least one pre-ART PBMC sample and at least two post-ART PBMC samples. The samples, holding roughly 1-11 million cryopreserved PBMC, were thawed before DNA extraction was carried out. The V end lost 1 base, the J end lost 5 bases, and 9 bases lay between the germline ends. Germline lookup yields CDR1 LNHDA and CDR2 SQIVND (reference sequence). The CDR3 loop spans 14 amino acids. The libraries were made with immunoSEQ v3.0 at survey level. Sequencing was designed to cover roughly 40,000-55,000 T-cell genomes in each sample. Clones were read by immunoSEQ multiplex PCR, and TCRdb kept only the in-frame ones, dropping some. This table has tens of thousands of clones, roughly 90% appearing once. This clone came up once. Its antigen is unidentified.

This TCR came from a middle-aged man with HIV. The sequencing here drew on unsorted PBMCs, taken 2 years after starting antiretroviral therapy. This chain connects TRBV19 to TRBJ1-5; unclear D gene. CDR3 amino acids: CASSIGEDYQPQHF. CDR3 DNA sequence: TGTGCCAGTAGTATAGGAGAGGACTATCAGCCCCAGCATTTT.